Shown below are 13 T cell receptor beta chains from a single sample sequenced in a study of blood T cell repertoires in COVID-19. Here immunoSEQ multiplex PCR was the method, and the copy in TCRdb shows in-frame clones only, minus some. The data show some 350,000 clones, roughly nine tenths seen once. Sequencing was carried out using PBMCs or T cells enriched from blood (not recorded which). The receptor source for this set is a man aged 18-30 years who had recovered from COVID-19.

This chain connects TRBV4-3 to TRBJ2-1; 7 bases match TRBD1. V trimming: 3 bases; J trimming: 8 bases; junction bases outside the gene matches: 10. CDR3 length equals 15 residues. Germline CDR1 LGHNA, CDR2 YSLEER. CDR3: CASSQGNRGQDEQFF. The CDR3 bases are TGCGCCAGCAGCCAGGGGAACAGGGGTCAGGATGAGCAGTTCTTC.

The V gene is TRBV6-5, the J gene TRBJ1-4; 7 positions match TRBD1. The V gene's germline CDR1 is MNHEY and CDR2 SVGAGI. CDR3 size: 13 residues. J lost 3 bases, V lost 7 bases, and 2 bases had no gene match. The CDR3 DNA follows: TGTGCCAGCACCGGGACAGCTAATGAAAAACTGTTTTTT. Residues: CASTGTANEKLFF.

This sequence joins TRBV4-1 and TRBJ1-1, with unresolved D. The V gene's germline CDR1 is MGHRA and CDR2 YSYEKL. CDR3 size: 16 residues. Trimming removed 2 bases at V and 3 bases at J, with 16 bases between. The CDR3 spells CASSQLSITRDTEAFF. In DNA form, the CDR3 reads TGCGCCAGCAGCCAACTCTCGATAACGCGGGACACTGAAGCTTTCTTT.

The V gene is TRBV18, the J gene TRBJ1-2; D gene unclear. This CDR3 is 18 amino acids long. The V and J ends lost 3 bases and 0 bases respectively, with 20 bases between them. The germline gives CDR1 KGHSH, CDR2 LQKENI. The CDR3 nucleotides read TGTGCCAGCTCACCCCTGGGGAGGACCCTTGAAGCTAACTATGGCTACACCTTC. This translates into CASSPLGRTLEANYGYTF.

This chain connects TRBV11-2 to TRBJ2-2, with TRBD2 matching 9 bases. Germline CDR1 and CDR2: SGHAT and FQNNGV. V gave up 3 bases and J gave up 5 bases; unmatched junction bases: 1. CDR3 length: 14 amino acids. The CDR3 DNA reads TGTGCCAGCAGCTTTAGCGGGGGAACCGGGGAGCTGTTTTTT. Protein product: CASSFSGGTGELFF.

The chain has TRBV28 and TRBJ2-2; a possible D gene is TRBD1 (6 bases). CDR1 and CDR2 (germline): MDHEN, SYDVKM. V was pared by 5 bases and J by 1 base, with 11 bases between. This CDR3 comprises 15 residues. In DNA form, the CDR3 reads TGTGCCAGCAGTCCCCCGGGACAGAACACCGGGGAGCTGTTTTTT. Translating gives CASSPPGQNTGELFF.

The rearrangement uses TRBV24-1 and TRBJ2-3; 11 nucleotides match TRBD1. This CDR3 comprises 16 residues. CDR1 is KGHDR, CDR2 SFDVKD, per germline. The V gene end was trimmed by 4 bases and the J gene end by 5 bases; junction bases not matched to a gene: 7. CDR3 loop: CATSDPGTGGRDTQYF. In nucleotides, the CDR3 is TGTGCCACCAGTGACCCCGGGACAGGGGGGCGAGATACGCAGTATTTT.

As for this clone: The junction shows a germline mismatch at one end, possibly a read error. V gene TRBV6-5 combines with J gene TRBJ2-2, with TRBD2 identical over 9 bases. The length of the CDR3 is 15 residues. The germline V gene has CDR1 MNHEY and CDR2 SVGAGI. The chain's CDR3 is CVSSSGTSGSGELFF. In nucleotides, the CDR3 is TGTGTCAGCAGTTCGGGAACTAGCGGGTCCGGGGAGCTGTTTTTT.

This clone was seen only a few times. The chain combines TRBV10-3 with TRBJ2-2, with a weak D call TRBD1 (5 bases). The CDR3 totals 13 residues. V lost 7 bases and J 4 bases, leaving 10 bases between the germline ends. Germline lookup yields CDR1 ENHRY and CDR2 SYGVKD. The CDR3: CAITDTGTGELFF. In nucleotides, the CDR3 is TGTGCCATCACCGACACAGGCACCGGGGAGCTGTTTTTT.

A few counts support this clone. The chain recombines TRBV29-1 with TRBJ1-5; possibly TRBD1 for D (5 bases). Germline CDR1 is SQVTM and CDR2 is ANQGSEA. CDR3 length: 13 residues. V gave up 1 base and J gave up 7 bases, with 11 bases separating them. The CDR3 reads CSVEGGGGQPQHF. The CDR3 bases are TGCAGCGTTGAAGGAGGCGGGGGACAGCCCCAGCATTTT.

The genes are TRBV29-1 and TRBJ2-2; TRBD2 agrees at 12 bases. This CDR3 spans 16 amino acids. The V segment lost 3 bases and the J segment 4 bases; nucleotides outside the gene matches: 6. Germline values: CDR1 SQVTM, CDR2 ANQGSEA. Here the CDR3 reads CSVEELAGGTTGELFF. The CDR3 DNA reads as TGCAGCGTTGAGGAACTAGCGGGGGGAACCACCGGGGAGCTGTTTTTT.

In this sample, this clone turned up once. The rearrangement links TRBV23-1 to TRBJ2-7; 7 positions match TRBD1. TRBV23-1 is identified as an open reading frame with a role that is uncertain. The CDR3 loop spans 18 amino acids. V gave up 4 bases and J gave up 3 bases; unmatched junction bases: 18. Written as DNA, the CDR3 is TGCGCCAGCAGTCCATATTCTGACTCCGGGACAGAGAACTACGAGCAGTACTTC. Encoded protein: CASSPYSDSGTENYEQYF.

This clone has just one count. V gene TRBV5-1 combines with J gene TRBJ2-7; the match to TRBD2 covers 8 bases. This CDR3 is 14 amino acids long. Germline CDR1 SGHRS, CDR2 YFSETQ. Unmatched junction bases numbered 3, after V lost 0 bases and J lost 4 bases. Here the CDR3 reads CASSLGSGIYEQYF. The CDR3 DNA sequence: TGCGCCAGCAGCTTGGGTAGCGGGATTTACGAGCAGTACTTC.